This TCR beta chain was profiled in a study of T cell responses to AZD1222 COVID-19 vaccine. Only in-frame clones appear in the TCRdb table, and some are missing; sequencing was by immunoSEQ multiplex PCR. The sample carries 180,000 or so clones, 90% to 95% recorded once. Doses given second, at about 4 or about 12 weeks, were pooled. To note about this clone: Its antigen is undetermined.

The germline gives CDR1 SNHLY, CDR2 FYNNEI. Trimming removed 0 bases from V and 8 bases from J, with 8 bases in between. The CDR3 sequence is 13 residues long. Findings of the study overall: Scientists sampled the repertoires only once the peak T cell response had passed. In a largely white British group with more females than males, clonal diversity was possibly underestimated.

Here the sequenced sample was peripheral blood, taken 28 days after the second AZD1222 dose. This chain links TRBV2 with TRBJ2-4; possible D gene TRBD2, 5 bases. The clonotype was recovered from an adult who received the AZD1222 COVID-19 vaccine. CDR3 nucleotides: TGTGCCAGCAGTGAAGCCGGGCGGGACATTCAGTACTTC. Translated: CASSEAGRDIQYF.